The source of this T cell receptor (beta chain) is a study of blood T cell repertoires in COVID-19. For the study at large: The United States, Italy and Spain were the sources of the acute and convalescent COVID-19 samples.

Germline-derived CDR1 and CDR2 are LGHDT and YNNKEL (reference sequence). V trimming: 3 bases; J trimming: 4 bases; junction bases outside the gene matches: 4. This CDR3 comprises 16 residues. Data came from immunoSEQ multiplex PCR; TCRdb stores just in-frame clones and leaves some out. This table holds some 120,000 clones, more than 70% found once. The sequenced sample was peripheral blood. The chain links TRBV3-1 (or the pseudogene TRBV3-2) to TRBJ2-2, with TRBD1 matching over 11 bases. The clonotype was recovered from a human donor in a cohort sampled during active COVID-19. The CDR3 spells CASSQGTGGTTGELFF. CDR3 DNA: TGTGCCAGCAGCCAGGGGACAGGGGGGACCACCGGGGAGCTGTTTTTT.